This T cell receptor beta chain was captured in a study of graft-versus-host responses after intestinal transplantation. Germline values: CDR1 SGHTA, CDR2 FQGTGA. The V end lost 5 bases, the J end lost 8 bases, and 18 bases lay between the germline ends. This CDR3 has 14 amino acids. Processing was applied to graft tissue in order to liberate intraepithelial and lamina propria lymphocytes. In regard to this clone: Other DNA sequences of this sample code for an identical CDR3.

Sequencing was performed with immunoSEQ multiplex PCR; in TCRdb, only in-frame clones are kept and a portion is missing. Of 50,000 to 75,000 clones detected, about nine tenths appear once; the ten largest clones hold around 1.7%. The sequence was collected from a human patient who received an intestinal transplant, so some T cells may come from the graft donor. Sequenced material: ileum tissue, taken 357 days after transplant. The genes are TRBV7-3 and TRBJ1-2; possibly TRBD1 for D (5 bases). Written as DNA, the CDR3 is TGTGCCAGCAGCCAGGGTTTGGGGTCTAGAGGCTACACCTTC. It is translated as CASSQGLGSRGYTF. Full variable domain (outside the CDR3, taken from reference TRBV7-3 and TRBJ1-2): GAGVSQTPSNKVTEKGKYVELRCDPISGHTALYWYRQSLGQGPEFLIYFQGTGAADDSGLPNDRFFAVRPEGSVSTLKIQRTERGDSAVYLCASSQGLGSRGYTFGSGTRLTVV.